These 6 T cell receptor beta chains share one sample of origin, sequenced in a study of T cells in Graves' hyperthyroidism and ophthalmopathy (dated by TCRdb to about 2019). The library relied on multiplex PCR. TCRdb lists the instrument as Illumina HiSeq 2000. Amplification of TCR beta CDR3 regions was carried out from RNA transcripts. The first round of RT-PCR for the TCR CDR3 was performed with the HTBI primer set and the Qiagen OneStep RT-PCR kit. TCRdb redid the processing of the public reads, applying fastp at Q25 and MiXCR, and retained in-frame beta chains. Each CDR3 protein appears once, grouped with its most common genes and DNA. This sample gives 30,000 to 40,000 distinct CDR3 sequences in total; 40% to 60% of them show up just once. Of the sample, about a sixth is held by the ten largest clones. Sequenced input: blood. The receptor source for this set is a man in his forties with Graves' ophthalmopathy.

The rearrangement uses TRBV7-8 and TRBJ1-5; 8 nucleotides line up with TRBD1. Looked up from germline, CDR1 is SGHVS and CDR2 is FQNEAQ. The CDR3 runs to 18 residues. V trimming: 1 base; J trimming: 11 bases; junction bases outside the gene matches: 19. CDR3 bases: TGTGCCAGCAGCTTAGGTCGGAGGACAGGGAGGTCGGGGGTGACCCAGCATTTT. Its translation is CASSLGRRTGRSGVTQHF.

The genes are TRBV6-6 and TRBJ2-3; tentatively, D is TRBD2 (6 bases). The CDR3 is made up of 13 amino acids. Trimming cost V 6 bases and J 11 bases, with 18 bases left between them. The germline V gene has CDR1 MNHNY and CDR2 SVGAGI (reference sequence). The CDR3 reads CASSRRDLNEQYF. In nucleotides, the CDR3 is TGTGCCAGCAGCAGGCGGGATCTCAATGAGCAGTATTTT.

To note about this clonotype: The germline gene is not matched at one end of the junction; a read error may be the cause. The gene calls are TRBV5-6 and TRBJ2-3, with D perhaps matching TRBD1 (6 bases). CDR3 length equals 15 residues. Germline CDR1 and CDR2: SGHDT and YYEEEE. CDR3 bases: TGTGCCAGCGGCTTCAGGGGCCGCGGCACATATACGCAGTATTTT. Amino acids: CASGFRGRGTYTQYF.

This clonotype was detected many times. The CDR3 DNA reads TGTGCCAGCAGTTCCCGGACTGGGAGATACAATGAGCAGTTCTTC. It yields the protein CASSSRTGRYNEQFF. The J gene is TRBJ2-1, the V gene TRBV6-5; D might be TRBD2 (5 bases). V was clipped by 4 bases and J by 4 bases, with 14 bases between them. CDR3 length: 15 amino acids. From germline, CDR1 is MNHEY and CDR2 SVGAGI.

Notes on this clonotype: The junction does not match germline at one end; this may be a read error. This rearrangement joins TRBV19 to TRBJ2-2; a weak D match, TRBD1 (5 bases). The germline gives CDR1 LNHDA, CDR2 SQIVND (reference sequence). The CDR3 runs 14 residues. The CDR3 coding sequence is TGTGCCAGCAGTACAGGCCCGAACACCGAGGAGCTGTTTTTT. Its protein is CASSTGPNTEELFF.

This clonotype was seen ten or more times. This chain connects TRBV6-1 to TRBJ2-7; 9 bases align to TRBD2. The CDR3 runs to 14 residues. Germline-derived CDR1 and CDR2 are MNHNS and SASEGT. J was trimmed by 4 bases and V by 8 bases; bases with no gene match: 9. The DNA for the CDR3 is TGTGCCAGCGTGCCGCGGGGGGGAGGATACGAGCAGTACTTC. Its translation: CASVPRGGGYEQYF.